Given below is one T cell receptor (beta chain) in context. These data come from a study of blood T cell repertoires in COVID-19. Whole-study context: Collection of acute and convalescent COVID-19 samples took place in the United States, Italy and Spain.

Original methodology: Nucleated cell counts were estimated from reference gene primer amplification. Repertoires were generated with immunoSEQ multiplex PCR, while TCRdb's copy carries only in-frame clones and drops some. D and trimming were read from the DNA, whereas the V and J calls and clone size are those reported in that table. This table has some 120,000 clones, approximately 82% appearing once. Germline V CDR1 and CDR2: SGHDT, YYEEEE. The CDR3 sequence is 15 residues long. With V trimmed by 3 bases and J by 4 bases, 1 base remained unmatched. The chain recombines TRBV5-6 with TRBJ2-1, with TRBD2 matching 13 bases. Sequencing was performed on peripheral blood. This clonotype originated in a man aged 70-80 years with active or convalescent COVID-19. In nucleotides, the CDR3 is TGTGCCAGCAGCTGGGGACTAGCGGGGTACAATGAGCAGTTCTTC. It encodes CASSWGLAGYNEQFF.